This is a list of T cell receptor beta chains from one sample in a study of OX40 agonist ivuxolimab in advanced cancers. The data were produced by immunoSEQ multiplex PCR, yet TCRdb's version contains in-frame clones alone and is incomplete. The profile shows some 20,000 clones, 75% to 90% of them singletons. The sample here was CD4+ or CD8+ T cells sorted from blood, taken in a trial of the OX40 agonist ivuxolimab. The receptors derive from an adult with an advanced solid tumor such as melanoma, head and neck, liver or kidney cancer. Both conserved end residues are part of each CDR3. Each record gives: clone size, J gene, V gene, D gene, CDR3 DNA, CDR3 protein. A D gene is named only where the DNA matches it firmly. Expanded clones get a size class; other rows say once, few or many, or leave the size out.

abundance: NA
j_gene: TRBJ2-3
v_gene: TRBV13
d_gene: NA
CDR3nt: TGTGCCAGCAGTCTCTACCCTAGCACAGATACGCAGTATTTT
CDR3aa: CASSLYPSTDTQYF

abundance: medium-sized
j_gene: TRBJ2-5
v_gene: TRBV2
d_gene: NA
CDR3nt: TGTGCCAGCTGGTGGGCAGAGCAAGAGACCCAGTACTTC
CDR3aa: CASWWAEQETQYF

abundance: NA
j_gene: TRBJ1-2
v_gene: TRBV7-9
d_gene: NA
CDR3nt: TGTGCCAGCAGTCCTAGTCTGGGTGACTATGGCTACACCTTC
CDR3aa: CASSPSLGDYGYTF

abundance: NA
j_gene: TRBJ2-7
v_gene: TRBV11-2
d_gene: TRBD2
CDR3nt: TGTGCCAGCAGCTTCGGGGGGGGAGCGGGCTACGAGCAGTACTTC
CDR3aa: CASSFGGGAGYEQYF

abundance: NA
j_gene: TRBJ1-2
v_gene: TRBV14
d_gene: NA
CDR3nt: TGTGCCAGCAGCCAGGCGGTTGCGGGTAACTATGGCTACACCTTC
CDR3aa: CASSQAVAGNYGYTF

abundance: NA
j_gene: TRBJ2-7
v_gene: TRBV28
d_gene: NA
CDR3nt: TGTGCCAGCAGTTTATGGGGAACTAGCTTCGGCGAGCAGTACTTC
CDR3aa: CASSLWGTSFGEQYF

abundance: NA
j_gene: TRBJ1-5
v_gene: TRBV6-1
d_gene: TRBD1
CDR3nt: TGTGCCAGCGGGTGGACAGGTGATAGCAATCAGCCCCAGCATTTT
CDR3aa: CASGWTGDSNQPQHF

abundance: NA
j_gene: TRBJ1-2
v_gene: TRBV5-1
d_gene: NA
CDR3nt: TGCGCCAGCAGCTTCGGGACATATTCTAACTATGGCTACACCTTC
CDR3aa: CASSFGTYSNYGYTF

abundance: NA
j_gene: TRBJ2-1
v_gene: TRBV21-1
d_gene: NA
CDR3nt: TGTGCCAGCAGCAAAGGGCCCCTTCACAGGGGGCAGAGTGAGCAGTTCTTC
CDR3aa: CASSKGPLHRGQSEQFF

abundance: NA
j_gene: TRBJ1-1
v_gene: TRBV6-1
d_gene: NA
CDR3nt: TGTGCCAGCAGTGCGAGGGGAAGTGGCACTGAAGCTTTCTTT
CDR3aa: CASSARGSGTEAFF

abundance: NA
j_gene: TRBJ2-7
v_gene: TRBV28
d_gene: NA
CDR3nt: TGTGCCAGCAGCCCTGAAGGGGGGTGGGACTCCTACGAGCAGTACTTC
CDR3aa: CASSPEGGWDSYEQYF

abundance: NA
j_gene: TRBJ2-3
v_gene: TRBV19
d_gene: NA
CDR3nt: TGTGCCTCCAGTGGACTGAGCACAGATACGCAGTATTTT
CDR3aa: CASSGLSTDTQYF

abundance: NA
j_gene: TRBJ1-2
v_gene: TRBV6-4
d_gene: NA
CDR3nt: TGTGCCAGCAGTGAAGGGAACTATGGCTACACCTTC
CDR3aa: CASSEGNYGYTF

abundance: NA
j_gene: TRBJ2-7
v_gene: TRBV19
d_gene: TRBD2
CDR3nt: TGTGCCAGTAGTTTTAGCGGGGGGGCCTACGAGCAGTACTTC
CDR3aa: CASSFSGGAYEQYF

abundance: NA
j_gene: TRBJ2-2
v_gene: TRBV9
d_gene: NA
CDR3nt: TGTGCCAGCAGCGGCAGTTGGGCCACCGGGGAGCTGTTTTTT
CDR3aa: CASSGSWATGELFF

abundance: few
j_gene: TRBJ2-1
v_gene: TRBV30
d_gene: TRBD1
CDR3nt: TGTGCCTGGCAGAACAGGGGGTCCTACAATGAGCAGTTCTTC
CDR3aa: CAWQNRGSYNEQFF

abundance: NA
j_gene: TRBJ1-1
v_gene: TRBV5-4
d_gene: NA
CDR3nt: TGTGCCAGCAGCTTGGGGGGGAGTTACTTGAACACTGAAGCTTTCTTT
CDR3aa: CASSLGGSYLNTEAFF

abundance: NA
j_gene: TRBJ2-2
v_gene: TRBV28
d_gene: NA
CDR3nt: TGTGCCAGCAGTTTATCTGATTATTTAACCGGGGAGCTGTTTTTT
CDR3aa: CASSLSDYLTGELFF

abundance: NA
j_gene: TRBJ2-5
v_gene: TRBV7-2
d_gene: TRBD1
CDR3nt: TGTGCCAGCAGCCCTGGGGACAGGGGCAGGAGGGAGACCCAGTACTTC
CDR3aa: CASSPGDRGRRETQYF

abundance: NA
j_gene: TRBJ1-2
v_gene: TRBV25-1
d_gene: TRBD1
CDR3nt: TGTGCCATTTGGACAGGGGGAGGCTACACCTTC
CDR3aa: CAIWTGGGYTF

abundance: NA
j_gene: TRBJ2-1
v_gene: TRBV19
d_gene: TRBD2
CDR3nt: TGTGCCAGTACCGCTAGCGGGGGATTGAGCTCCTACAATGAGCAGTTCTTC
CDR3aa: CASTASGGLSSYNEQFF

abundance: NA
j_gene: TRBJ2-7
v_gene: TRBV14
d_gene: NA
CDR3nt: TGTGCCAGCAGCCAAGGGGCCTACGAGCAGTACTTC
CDR3aa: CASSQGAYEQYF

abundance: NA
j_gene: TRBJ2-7
v_gene: TRBV7-6
d_gene: TRBD2
CDR3nt: TGTGCCAGCAGCCCGACTAGCGGGGGATTAGACGAGCAGTACTTC
CDR3aa: CASSPTSGGLDEQYF

abundance: NA
j_gene: TRBJ1-1
v_gene: TRBV19
d_gene: NA
CDR3nt: TGTGCCAGTAGTCCAGCGACAGCACGGAACACTGAAGCTTTCTTT
CDR3aa: CASSPATARNTEAFF

abundance: few
j_gene: TRBJ2-7
v_gene: TRBV4-3
d_gene: TRBD1
CDR3nt: TGCGCCAGCAGCCTTTTACAGGGGAAATACGAGCAGTACTTC
CDR3aa: CASSLLQGKYEQYF

abundance: NA
j_gene: TRBJ1-1
v_gene: TRBV7-9
d_gene: NA
CDR3nt: TGTGCCAGCAGCTTACCAGCCCTGAACACTGAAGCTTTCTTT
CDR3aa: CASSLPALNTEAFF

abundance: NA
j_gene: TRBJ2-2
v_gene: TRBV9
d_gene: TRBD2
CDR3nt: TGTGCCAGCAGCGTAAATTATGCGATAGCGGGGGGGCCGCGAACCGGGGAGCTGTTTTTT
CDR3aa: CASSVNYAIAGGPRTGELFF

abundance: NA
j_gene: TRBJ1-1
v_gene: TRBV9
d_gene: NA
CDR3nt: TGTGCCAGCAGCCCCGAGGGGTGGATTCAGGAGGACACTGAAGCTTTCTTT
CDR3aa: CASSPEGWIQEDTEAFF

abundance: NA
j_gene: TRBJ2-7
v_gene: TRBV20-1
d_gene: TRBD2
CDR3nt: TGCAGTGCTCTTAGCGGGAGCCAGTACTTC
CDR3aa: CSALSGSQYF

abundance: NA
j_gene: TRBJ1-5
v_gene: TRBV7-9
d_gene: TRBD1
CDR3nt: TGTGCCAGCAGCTCGGGACAGGGTATTCAGCCCCAGCATTTT
CDR3aa: CASSSGQGIQPQHF

abundance: NA
j_gene: TRBJ2-7
v_gene: TRBV6-1
d_gene: TRBD1
CDR3nt: TGTGCCAGCAGTGAAGGGACAGGGGGCATCATCACCTACGAGCAGTACTTC
CDR3aa: CASSEGTGGIITYEQYF

abundance: NA
j_gene: TRBJ2-1
v_gene: TRBV29-1
d_gene: TRBD2
CDR3nt: TGCAGCGTTGAAGAATCTCGCGGGAGGGTCAATGAGCAGTTCTTC
CDR3aa: CSVEESRGRVNEQFF

abundance: NA
j_gene: TRBJ2-3
v_gene: TRBV7-3
d_gene: TRBD2
CDR3nt: TGTGCCAGCAGCGAGGGACTAGCGGGGACGACAGATACGCAGTATTTT
CDR3aa: CASSEGLAGTTDTQYF

abundance: NA
j_gene: TRBJ2-3
v_gene: TRBV19
d_gene: NA
CDR3nt: TGTGCCAGTAGTATATGGGTCACAGATACGCAGTATTTT
CDR3aa: CASSIWVTDTQYF

abundance: NA
j_gene: TRBJ2-1
v_gene: TRBV4-1
d_gene: TRBD2
CDR3nt: TGCGCCAGCAGCCAAGATCTTAGCGGGAGAACAAATGAGCAGTTCTTC
CDR3aa: CASSQDLSGRTNEQFF

abundance: NA
j_gene: TRBJ1-1
v_gene: TRBV27
d_gene: NA
CDR3nt: TGTGCCAGCAGGAGCCCGGGCCGAGCTTTAGAGGCTTTCTTT
CDR3aa: CASRSPGRALEAFF

abundance: few
j_gene: TRBJ2-3
v_gene: TRBV19
d_gene: NA
CDR3nt: TGTGCCAGTTCCCGGGACGGGGGCACAGATACGCAGTATTTT
CDR3aa: CASSRDGGTDTQYF

abundance: few
j_gene: TRBJ1-5
v_gene: TRBV28
d_gene: TRBD1
CDR3nt: TGTGCCAGCAGTTTCCAAGGGACAGGGGTTCAGCCCCAGCATTTT
CDR3aa: CASSFQGTGVQPQHF

abundance: NA
j_gene: TRBJ2-5
v_gene: TRBV5-5
d_gene: NA
CDR3nt: TGTGCCAGCAGCTTGGACGGGTACCAAGAGACCCAGTACTTC
CDR3aa: CASSLDGYQETQYF

abundance: NA
j_gene: TRBJ1-2
v_gene: TRBV27
d_gene: NA
CDR3nt: TGTGCCAGCAGTTGGCGGGGGGTGGGGTATGGCTACACCTTC
CDR3aa: CASSWRGVGYGYTF

abundance: NA
j_gene: TRBJ1-1
v_gene: TRBV7-2
d_gene: NA
CDR3nt: TGTGCCAGCAGCTTGGCGGGGGGGGGAGCTTTCTTT
CDR3aa: CASSLAGGGAFF

abundance: NA
j_gene: TRBJ2-7
v_gene: TRBV6-1
d_gene: NA
CDR3nt: TGTGCCAGCAGTGATGTGCGGGACTCCTACGAGCAGTACTTC
CDR3aa: CASSDVRDSYEQYF

abundance: NA
j_gene: TRBJ2-7
v_gene: TRBV11-2
d_gene: NA
CDR3nt: TGTGCCAGCAGCTTAGGGACAGCCTACGAGCAGTACTTC
CDR3aa: CASSLGTAYEQYF

abundance: NA
j_gene: TRBJ1-2
v_gene: TRBV4-3
d_gene: NA
CDR3nt: TGCGCCAGCAGCCCTCTACTCACAGCTAGGAATGGCTACACCTTC
CDR3aa: CASSPLLTARNGYTF

abundance: NA
j_gene: TRBJ1-6
v_gene: TRBV13
d_gene: NA
CDR3nt: TGTGCCAGCAGCTTGGCTTTGGATAATTCACCCCTCCACTTT
CDR3aa: CASSLALDNSPLHF

abundance: NA
j_gene: TRBJ1-2
v_gene: TRBV7-9
d_gene: TRBD1
CDR3nt: TGTGCCAGCAGCTTAGAGGACAGGGGCTATGGCTACACCTTC
CDR3aa: CASSLEDRGYGYTF

abundance: NA
j_gene: TRBJ1-2
v_gene: TRBV4-3
d_gene: NA
CDR3nt: TGCGCCAGCAGCCAGAGCCGGGAGACCCCTAACTATGGCTACACCTTC
CDR3aa: CASSQSRETPNYGYTF

abundance: NA
j_gene: TRBJ2-3
v_gene: TRBV29-1
d_gene: NA
CDR3nt: TGCAGCGTTGTATTGGGGTTGGGCACAGATACGCAGTATTTT
CDR3aa: CSVVLGLGTDTQYF

abundance: NA
j_gene: TRBJ1-2
v_gene: TRBV23-1
d_gene: TRBD1
CDR3nt: TGCGCCAGCAGTCAATCGGGGGACAGGGACCGCTATGGCTACACCTTC
CDR3aa: CASSQSGDRDRYGYTF

abundance: NA
j_gene: TRBJ2-1
v_gene: TRBV19
d_gene: NA
CDR3nt: TGTGCCAGTAGTCCTGCGGGGCCCCCACACGATGAGCAGTTCTTC
CDR3aa: CASSPAGPPHDEQFF

abundance: NA
j_gene: TRBJ1-2
v_gene: TRBV7-9
d_gene: TRBD1
CDR3nt: TGTGCCAGCAGCTTCATGTCGGACAGGGGTGGCTACACCTTC
CDR3aa: CASSFMSDRGGYTF

abundance: NA
j_gene: TRBJ2-5
v_gene: TRBV12-5
d_gene: NA
CDR3nt: TGTGCTAGTGGTGCCCAATGGACCCAGTACTTC
CDR3aa: CASGAQWTQYF

abundance: NA
j_gene: TRBJ1-5
v_gene: TRBV6-5
d_gene: NA
CDR3nt: TGTGCCAGCAGTTTCAGGATAGGGGCGCCCCAGCATTTT
CDR3aa: CASSFRIGAPQHF

abundance: NA
j_gene: TRBJ1-1
v_gene: TRBV4-3
d_gene: NA
CDR3nt: TGCGCCAGCAGCCCACGCATGAACACTGAAGCTTTCTTT
CDR3aa: CASSPRMNTEAFF

abundance: NA
j_gene: TRBJ2-7
v_gene: TRBV7-7
d_gene: TRBD1
CDR3nt: TGTGCTAGCAGCTTGGGGACAGGCCCCTACGAGCAGTACTTC
CDR3aa: CASSLGTGPYEQYF